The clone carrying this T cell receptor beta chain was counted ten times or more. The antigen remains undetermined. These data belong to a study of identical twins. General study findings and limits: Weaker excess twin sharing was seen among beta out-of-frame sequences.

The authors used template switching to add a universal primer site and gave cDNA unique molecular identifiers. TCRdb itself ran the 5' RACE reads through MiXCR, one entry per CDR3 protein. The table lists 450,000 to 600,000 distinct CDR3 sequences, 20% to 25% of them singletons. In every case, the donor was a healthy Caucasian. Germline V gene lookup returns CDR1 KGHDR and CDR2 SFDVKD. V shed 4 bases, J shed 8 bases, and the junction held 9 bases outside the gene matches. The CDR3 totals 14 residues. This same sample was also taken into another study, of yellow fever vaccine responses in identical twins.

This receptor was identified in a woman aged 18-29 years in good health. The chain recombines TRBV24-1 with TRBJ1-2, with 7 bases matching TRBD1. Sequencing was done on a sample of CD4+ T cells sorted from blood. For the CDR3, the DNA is TGTGCCACCAGTGACCAACAGGACAGGAGAGGCTACACCTTC. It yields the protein CATSDQQDRRGYTF.